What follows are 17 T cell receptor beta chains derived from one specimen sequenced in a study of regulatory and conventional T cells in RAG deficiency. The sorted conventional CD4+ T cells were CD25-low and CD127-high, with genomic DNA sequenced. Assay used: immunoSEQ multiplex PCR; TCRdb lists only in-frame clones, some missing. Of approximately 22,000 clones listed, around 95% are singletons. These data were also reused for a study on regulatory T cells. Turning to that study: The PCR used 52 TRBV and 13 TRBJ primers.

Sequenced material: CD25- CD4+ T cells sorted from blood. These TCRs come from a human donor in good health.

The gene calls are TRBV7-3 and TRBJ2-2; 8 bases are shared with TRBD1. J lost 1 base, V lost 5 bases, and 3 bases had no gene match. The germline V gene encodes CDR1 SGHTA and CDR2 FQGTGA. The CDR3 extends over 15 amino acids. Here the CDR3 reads CASSLDRGNTGELFF. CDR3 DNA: TGTGCCAGCAGCCTTGACAGGGGGAACACCGGGGAGCTGTTTTTT.

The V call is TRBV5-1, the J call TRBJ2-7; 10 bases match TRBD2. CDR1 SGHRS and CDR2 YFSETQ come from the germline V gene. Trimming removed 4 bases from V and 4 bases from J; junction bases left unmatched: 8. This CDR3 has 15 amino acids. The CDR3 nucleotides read TGCGCCAGCAGCAGTAGCGGGGGGTACCTTTACGAGCAGTACTTC. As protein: CASSSSGGYLYEQYF.

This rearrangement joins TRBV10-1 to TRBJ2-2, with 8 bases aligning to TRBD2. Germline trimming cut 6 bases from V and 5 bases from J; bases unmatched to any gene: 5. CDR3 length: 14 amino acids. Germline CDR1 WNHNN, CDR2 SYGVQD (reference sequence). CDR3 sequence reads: CASRSGGGTGELFF. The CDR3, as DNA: TGCGCCAGCAGAAGCGGGGGTGGAACCGGGGAGCTGTTTTTT.

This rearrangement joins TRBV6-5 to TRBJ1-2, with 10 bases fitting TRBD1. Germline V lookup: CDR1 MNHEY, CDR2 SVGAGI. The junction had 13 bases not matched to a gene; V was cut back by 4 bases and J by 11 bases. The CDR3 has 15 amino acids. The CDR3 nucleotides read TGTGCCAGCAGTTCCTCCGCGACAGGGGGCGCAGTATACACCTTC. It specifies CASSSSATGGAVYTF.

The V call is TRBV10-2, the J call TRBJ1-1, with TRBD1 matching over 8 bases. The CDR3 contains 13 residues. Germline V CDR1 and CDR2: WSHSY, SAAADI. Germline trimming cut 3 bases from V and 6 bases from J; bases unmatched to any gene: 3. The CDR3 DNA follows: TGCGCCAGCAGTGAAGTACAGGGGGCTGAAGCTTTCTTT. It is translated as CASSEVQGAEAFF.

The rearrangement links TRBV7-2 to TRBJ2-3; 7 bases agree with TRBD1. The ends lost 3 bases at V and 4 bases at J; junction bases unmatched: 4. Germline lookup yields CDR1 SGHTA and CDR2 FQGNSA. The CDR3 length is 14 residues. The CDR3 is CASSFYRGPDTQYF. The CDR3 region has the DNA TGTGCCAGCAGCTTTTACAGGGGTCCAGATACGCAGTATTTT. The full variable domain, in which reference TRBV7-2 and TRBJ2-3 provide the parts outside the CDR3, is GAGVSQSPSNKVTEKGKDVELRCDPISGHTALYWYRQSLGQGLEFLIYFQGNSAPDKSGLPSDRFSAERTGGSVSTLTIQRTQQEDSAVYLCASSFYRGPDTQYFGPGTRLTVL.

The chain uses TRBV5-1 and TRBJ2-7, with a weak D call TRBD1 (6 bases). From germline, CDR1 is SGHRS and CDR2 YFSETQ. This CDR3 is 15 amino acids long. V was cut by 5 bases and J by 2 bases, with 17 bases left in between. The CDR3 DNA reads TGCGCCAGCAGTCTGATTTTAGGACAGACCTACGAGCAGTACTTC. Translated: CASSLILGQTYEQYF.

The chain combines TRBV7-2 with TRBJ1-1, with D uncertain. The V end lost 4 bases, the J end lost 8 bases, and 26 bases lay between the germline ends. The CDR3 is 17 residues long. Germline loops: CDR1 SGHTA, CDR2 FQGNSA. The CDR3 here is CASSSAPGRGRLEEAFF. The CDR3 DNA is TGTGCCAGCAGCTCGGCCCCTGGCCGAGGCCGGCTCGAAGAAGCTTTCTTT.

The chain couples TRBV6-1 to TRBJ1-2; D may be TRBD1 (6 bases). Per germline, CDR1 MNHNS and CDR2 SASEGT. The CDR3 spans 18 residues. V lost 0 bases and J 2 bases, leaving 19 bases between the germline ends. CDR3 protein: CASSEATRRKGVNYGYTF. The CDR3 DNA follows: TGTGCCAGCAGTGAAGCGACGCGGCGGAAGGGGGTGAACTATGGCTACACCTTC.

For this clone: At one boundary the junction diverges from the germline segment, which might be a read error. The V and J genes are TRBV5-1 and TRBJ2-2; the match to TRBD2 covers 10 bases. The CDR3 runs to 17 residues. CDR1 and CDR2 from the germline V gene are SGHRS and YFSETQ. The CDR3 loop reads CASSLNERGGNAGELFF. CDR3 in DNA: TGCGCCAGCAGCTTGAATGAGCGGGGGGGGAACGCCGGGGAGCTGTTTTTT.

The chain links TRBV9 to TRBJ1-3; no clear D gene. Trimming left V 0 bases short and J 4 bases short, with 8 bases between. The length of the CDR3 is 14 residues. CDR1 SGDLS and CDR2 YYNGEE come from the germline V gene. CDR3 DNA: TGTGCCAGCAGCGTAGGAGCGACGGGAAACACCATATATTTT. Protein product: CASSVGATGNTIYF.

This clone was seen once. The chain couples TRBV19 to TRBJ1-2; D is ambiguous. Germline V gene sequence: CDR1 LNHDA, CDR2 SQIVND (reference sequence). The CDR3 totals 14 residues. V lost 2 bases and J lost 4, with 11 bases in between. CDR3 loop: CASSIWRQSYGYTF. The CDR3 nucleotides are TGTGCCAGTAGTATATGGCGGCAGAGCTATGGCTACACCTTC.

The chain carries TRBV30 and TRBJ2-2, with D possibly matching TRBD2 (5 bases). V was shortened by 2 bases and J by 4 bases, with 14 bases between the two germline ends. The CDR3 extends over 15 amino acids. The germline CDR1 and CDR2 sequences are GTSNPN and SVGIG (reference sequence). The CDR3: CAWSSGHGSTGELFF. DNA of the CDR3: TGTGCCTGGAGTTCCGGTCATGGGAGCACCGGGGAGCTGTTTTTT. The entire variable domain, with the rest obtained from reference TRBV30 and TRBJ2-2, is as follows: SQTIHQWPATLVQPVGSPLSLECTVEGTSNPNLYWYRQAAGRGLQLLFYSVGIGQISSEVPQNLSASRPQDRQFILSSKKLLLSDSGFYLCAWSSGHGSTGELFFGEGSRLTVL.

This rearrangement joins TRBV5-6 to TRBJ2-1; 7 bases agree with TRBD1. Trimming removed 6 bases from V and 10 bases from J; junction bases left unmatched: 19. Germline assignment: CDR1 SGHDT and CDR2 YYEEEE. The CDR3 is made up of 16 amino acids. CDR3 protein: CASTPWASEGGREQFF. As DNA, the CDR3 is TGTGCCAGCACCCCCTGGGCTTCAGAAGGGGGCAGGGAGCAGTTCTTC.

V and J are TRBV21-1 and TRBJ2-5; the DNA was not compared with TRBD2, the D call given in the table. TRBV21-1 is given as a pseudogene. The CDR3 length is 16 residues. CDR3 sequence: CASSKIGGEVVETQYF. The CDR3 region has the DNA TGTGCCAGCAGCAAAATCGGCGGGGAGGTGGTAGAGACCCAGTACTTC.

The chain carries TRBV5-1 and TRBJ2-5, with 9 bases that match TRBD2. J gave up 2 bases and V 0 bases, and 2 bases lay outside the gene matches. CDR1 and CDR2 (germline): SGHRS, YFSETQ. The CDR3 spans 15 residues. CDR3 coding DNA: TGCGCCAGCAGCTTGGTTAGCGGGGGACAAGAGACCCAGTACTTC. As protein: CASSLVSGGQETQYF.

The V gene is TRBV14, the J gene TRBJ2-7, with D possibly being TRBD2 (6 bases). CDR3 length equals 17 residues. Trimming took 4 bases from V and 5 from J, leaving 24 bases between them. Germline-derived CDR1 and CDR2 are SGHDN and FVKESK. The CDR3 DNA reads TGTGCCAGCAGCCCGGCAAGGGTACCGGGGGTGGGCGACGAGCAGTACTTC. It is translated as CASSPARVPGVGDEQYF.